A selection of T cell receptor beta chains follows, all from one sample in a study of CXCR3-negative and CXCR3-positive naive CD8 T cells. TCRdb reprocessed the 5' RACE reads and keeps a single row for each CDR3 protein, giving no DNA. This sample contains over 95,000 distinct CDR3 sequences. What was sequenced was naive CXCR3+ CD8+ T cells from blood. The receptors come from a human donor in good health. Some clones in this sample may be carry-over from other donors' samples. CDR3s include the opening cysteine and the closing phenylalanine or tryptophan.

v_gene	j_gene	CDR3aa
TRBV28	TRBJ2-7	CASSLGLAGTYEQYF
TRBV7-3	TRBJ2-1	CASSSGTGGEEQFF
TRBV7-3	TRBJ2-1	CASSPSLMTSYNEQFF
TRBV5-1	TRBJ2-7	CASSSPGQESYEQYF
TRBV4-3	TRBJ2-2	CASSQDRSTGELFF
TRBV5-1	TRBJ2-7	CASSQTGPLSEQYF
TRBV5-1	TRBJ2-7	CASSLDSHRSYEQYF
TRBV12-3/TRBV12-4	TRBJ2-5	CASSWAGSKETQYF
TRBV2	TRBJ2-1	CASSEIVYNEQFF
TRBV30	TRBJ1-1	CALTGYVASEAFF
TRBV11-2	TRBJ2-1	CASSLVRSLSYEQFF
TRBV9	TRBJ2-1	CASSPGLAGLGSYNEQFF
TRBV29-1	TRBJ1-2	CSVLNARTDYGYTF
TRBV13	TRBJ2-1	CASSLVGLPRAYNEQFF
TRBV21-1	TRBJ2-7	CASSKICVKGPRGIYEQYF
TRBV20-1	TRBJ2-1	CSARAGTSGSSAYNEQFF
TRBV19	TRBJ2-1	CASSIDGDYNEQFF
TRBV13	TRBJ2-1	CASSSHRTGYNEQFF
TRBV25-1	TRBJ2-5	CASSEYTAAGETQYF
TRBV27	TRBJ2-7	CASQITYEQYF
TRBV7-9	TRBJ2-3	CASSLARGSPSTDTQYF
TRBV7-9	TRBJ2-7	CASSTGTGKGSYEQYF
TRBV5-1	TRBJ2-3	CASSLAAESIGFAPTDTQYF
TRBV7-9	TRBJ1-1	CASSLDLNTEAFF
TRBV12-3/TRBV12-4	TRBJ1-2	CASSFGQFNYGYTF
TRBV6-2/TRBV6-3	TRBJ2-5	CASSTLAGEETQYF
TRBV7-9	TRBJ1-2	CASSPPGMIYGYTF
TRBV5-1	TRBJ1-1	CASSFERQPTSNTEAFF
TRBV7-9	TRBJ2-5	CASSLAGVQETQYF
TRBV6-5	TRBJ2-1	CASSYTISYNEQFF
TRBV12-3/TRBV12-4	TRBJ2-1	CASSMGLADWNEQFF
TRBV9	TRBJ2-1	CASSVSRDRGSYNEQFF
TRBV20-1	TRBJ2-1	CSARGVLGGELVRQFF
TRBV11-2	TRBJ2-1	CAGSATSGRYNEQFF
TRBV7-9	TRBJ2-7	CASSHRDRAYEQYF
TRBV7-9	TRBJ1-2	CASSPREQPSRYTF
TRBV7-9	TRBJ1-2	CASSFPTGGSDGYTF
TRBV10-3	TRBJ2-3	CAISESSRLARVASTDTQYF
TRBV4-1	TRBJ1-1	CASSQVGGEVNTEAFF
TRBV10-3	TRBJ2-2	CAISTVDSPTGELFF
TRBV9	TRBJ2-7	CASSGNPPSEQYF
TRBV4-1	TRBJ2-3	CASSQDVVRGDTQYF
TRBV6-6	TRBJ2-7	CASSFGLAGTLSYEQYF
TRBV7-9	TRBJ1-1	CASSLGGGTEAFF
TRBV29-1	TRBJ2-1	CSVQSWGSYNEQFF
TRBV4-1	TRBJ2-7	CASSRAAGLSYEQYF
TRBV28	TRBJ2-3	CASRQAWKGAREYGTDTQYF
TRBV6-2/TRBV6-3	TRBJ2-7	CASSTISYEQYF
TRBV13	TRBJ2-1	CASSLASSAPYNEQFF
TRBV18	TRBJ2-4	CASSPNDRESGKNIQYF